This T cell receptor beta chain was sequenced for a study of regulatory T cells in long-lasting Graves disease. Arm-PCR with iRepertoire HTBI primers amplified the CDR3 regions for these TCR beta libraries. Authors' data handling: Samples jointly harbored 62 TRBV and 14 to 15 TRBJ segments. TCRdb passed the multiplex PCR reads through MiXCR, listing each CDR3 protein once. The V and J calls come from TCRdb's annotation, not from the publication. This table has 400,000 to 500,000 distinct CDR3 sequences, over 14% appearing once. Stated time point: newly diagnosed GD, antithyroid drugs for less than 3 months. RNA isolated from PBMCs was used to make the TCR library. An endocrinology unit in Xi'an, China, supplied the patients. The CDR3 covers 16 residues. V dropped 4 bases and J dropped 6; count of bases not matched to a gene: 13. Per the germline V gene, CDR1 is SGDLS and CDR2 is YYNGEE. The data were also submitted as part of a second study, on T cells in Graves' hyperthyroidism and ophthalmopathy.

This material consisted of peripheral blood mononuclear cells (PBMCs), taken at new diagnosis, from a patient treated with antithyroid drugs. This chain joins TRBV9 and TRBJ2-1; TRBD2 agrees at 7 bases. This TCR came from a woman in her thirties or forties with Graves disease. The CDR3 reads CASSPSAGGSFNEQFF. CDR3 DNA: TGTGCCAGCAGCCCCTCGGCCGGCGGGAGTTTCAATGAGCAGTTCTTC.